This paragraph covers one TCR beta chain sequence. This entry comes from a study of blood T cell repertoires in COVID-19. Study-level information: From the United States, Italy and Spain came samples of acute and convalescent COVID-19.

Germline assignment: CDR1 WSHSY and CDR2 SAAADI. The CDR3 spans 17 residues. The V gene lost 0 bases and the J gene lost 2 bases, with 16 bases spanning the gap. Sequencing used immunoSEQ multiplex PCR; TCRdb keeps in-frame clones, though not all of them. The data contain under 250,000 clones, 70% to 85% of them seen just once; the ten biggest clones take up 9.7%. This TCR derives from a man aged 45-60 years with active or convalescent COVID-19. Sequencing was carried out using peripheral blood. This chain links TRBV10-2 with TRBJ1-1; D may be TRBD1 (5 bases). CDR3 nucleotides: TGCGCCAGCAGTGAGTCGGGGCTGGGTCCTGCCAACACTGAAGCTTTCTTT. Encoded protein: CASSESGLGPANTEAFF.